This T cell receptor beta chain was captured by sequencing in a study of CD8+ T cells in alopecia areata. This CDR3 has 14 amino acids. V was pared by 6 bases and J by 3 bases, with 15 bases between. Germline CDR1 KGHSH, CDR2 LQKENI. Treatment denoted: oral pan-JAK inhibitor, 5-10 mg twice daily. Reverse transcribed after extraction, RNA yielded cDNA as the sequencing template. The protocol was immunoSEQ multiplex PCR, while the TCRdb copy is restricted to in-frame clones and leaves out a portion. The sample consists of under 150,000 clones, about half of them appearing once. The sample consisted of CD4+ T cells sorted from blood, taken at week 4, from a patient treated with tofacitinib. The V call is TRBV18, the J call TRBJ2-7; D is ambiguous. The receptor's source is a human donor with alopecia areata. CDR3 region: CASSSQRPNYEQYF. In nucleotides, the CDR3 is TGTGCCAGCTCCTCACAGAGGCCCAACTACGAGCAGTACTTC.